This T cell receptor (beta chain) was identified in a study of CD8+CD57+ T cells in acquired aplastic anemia. The overall study: Yields of DNA that came from sorted CD4+ and CD8+ cells averaged roughly 3.3 ug. Findings of the study overall: For CD8+ Simpson's diversity, patients and controls showed no significant difference. There were twenty-nine CD8+ CDR3 sequences that occurred in both patients and controls.

CDR1 and CDR2 (germline): KGHSH, LQKENI. With V trimmed by 5 bases and J by 4 bases, 7 bases remained unmatched. This CDR3 comprises 15 residues. Profiles of TCR beta VDJ and CDR3 were generated from a genomic DNA template. TCRdb ran MiXCR on the reads and lists one entry per CDR3 protein. The sample includes about 290,000 distinct CDR3 sequences, roughly 53% of them seen just once. This clonotype was counted between two and nine times. Its antigen is not identified. Patients picked for sequencing had shown CD8+CD57+ cell expansion detected by flow cytometry. A severe acquired aplastic anemia diagnosis applied to all patients.

The receptor comes from a human donor with aplastic anemia. The rearrangement uses TRBV18 and TRBJ2-1, with 8 bases that match TRBD2. Sequenced input: sorted CD4+, CD8+, or CD8+CD57+ T cells (not recorded which) from PBMCs. The CDR3 nucleotides read TGTGCCAGCTCATCTAAGCGGGGGAGATACAATGAGCAGTTCTTC. Translating it yields CASSSKRGRYNEQFF.